This T cell receptor (beta chain) came from a study of CXCR3-negative and CXCR3-positive naive CD8 T cells. Germline CDR1 is LNHDA and CDR2 is SQIVND (reference sequence). The CDR3 has 16 amino acids. In regard to this clonotype: The antigen is not known.

Naive CD8+ T lymphocytes were specified as CD45RO-CCR7+CD27+CD95-. The libraries of TRB cDNA were prepared using 5' RACE with UMI labels. TCRdb reprocessed the 5' RACE reads and keeps a single row for each CDR3 protein, giving no DNA. This table lists some 130,000 distinct CDR3 sequences. Study observations and caveats: Between one naive subset and the other, surface CD5 was comparable, and TCR strength was inferred from TRB CDR3 properties.

The chain has TRBV19 and TRBJ1-1; the D call from TCRdb, TRBD1, cannot be confirmed without DNA. The TCR originated in a human donor in good health. Some clones in this sample may be carry-over from other donors' samples. The sequencing input was naive CXCR3- CD8+ T cells from blood. Subset of the sample: CD45RO-CCR7+CD27+CD95- naive CD8+ T cells lacking CXCR3 (TNR3-). The CDR3: CASSNRDRGSNTEAFF.